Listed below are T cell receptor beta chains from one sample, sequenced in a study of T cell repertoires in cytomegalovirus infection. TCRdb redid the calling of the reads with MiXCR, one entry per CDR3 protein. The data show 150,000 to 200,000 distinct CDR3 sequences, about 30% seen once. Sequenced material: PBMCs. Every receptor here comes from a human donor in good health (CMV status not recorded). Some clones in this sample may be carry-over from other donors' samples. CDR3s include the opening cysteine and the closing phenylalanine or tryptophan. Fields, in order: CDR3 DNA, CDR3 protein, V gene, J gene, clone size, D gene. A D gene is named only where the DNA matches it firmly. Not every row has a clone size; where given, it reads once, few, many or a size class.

cdr3_nt: TGTGCCAGCAGCCGGGGGGCAGGGAACACTGAAGCTTTCTTT
cdr3_aa: CASSRGAGNTEAFF
v_call: TRBV7-9
j_call: TRBJ1-1
clone_size: few
d_call: NA

cdr3_nt: TGTGCCAGCAGCTTCGCAGGACACTCCTATAATTCACCCCTCCACTTT
cdr3_aa: CASSFAGHSYNSPLHF
v_call: TRBV7-3
j_call: TRBJ1-6
clone_size: NA
d_call: NA

cdr3_nt: TGTGCCAGCTCCCCGTTATACGCCGCCGGGTCTGAGAATTCACCCCTCCACTTT
cdr3_aa: CASSPLYAAGSENSPLHF
v_call: TRBV6-5
j_call: TRBJ1-6
clone_size: NA
d_call: NA

cdr3_nt: TGTGCCAGCAGCTCCATAGCGGGGGCTTACAATGAGCAGTTCTTC
cdr3_aa: CASSSIAGAYNEQFF
v_call: TRBV7-6
j_call: TRBJ2-1
clone_size: many
d_call: TRBD2

cdr3_nt: TGCAGTGCTAGAGGGGACAACCCTAACTATGGCTACACCTTC
cdr3_aa: CSARGDNPNYGYTF
v_call: TRBV20-1
j_call: TRBJ1-2
clone_size: NA
d_call: NA

cdr3_nt: TGCGCCAGCAGCCCGGGACAGGCTAACTACGAGCAGTACTTC
cdr3_aa: CASSPGQANYEQYF
v_call: TRBV5-1
j_call: TRBJ2-7
clone_size: few
d_call: TRBD1

cdr3_nt: TGTGCCAGCAGCTTAGTTGGCTACGAGCAGTACTTC
cdr3_aa: CASSLVGYEQYF
v_call: TRBV7-2
j_call: TRBJ2-7
clone_size: many
d_call: NA

cdr3_nt: TGTGCCAGCAGCAGAATTGACGGAGCCTACGAGCAGTACTTC
cdr3_aa: CASSRIDGAYEQYF
v_call: TRBV6-2/TRBV6-3
j_call: TRBJ2-7
clone_size: many
d_call: NA

cdr3_nt: TGTGCCAGCAGTCCCCAACTAGCGATCACAGATACGCAGTATTTT
cdr3_aa: CASSPQLAITDTQYF
v_call: TRBV6-2/TRBV6-3
j_call: TRBJ2-3
clone_size: NA
d_call: TRBD2

cdr3_nt: TGTGCCAGCAGCCAAGGGGGGAACGGGAATCAGCCCCAGCATTTT
cdr3_aa: CASSQGGNGNQPQHF
v_call: TRBV7-2
j_call: TRBJ1-5
clone_size: medium-sized
d_call: NA

cdr3_nt: TGTGCCAGCAGCCTTACAGCCGGGGAGCTGTTTTTT
cdr3_aa: CASSLTAGELFF
v_call: TRBV5-6
j_call: TRBJ2-2
clone_size: NA
d_call: NA

cdr3_nt: TGCGCCAGCAGCCAAGTATGGGGGGCCAATGAGCAGTTCTTC
cdr3_aa: CASSQVWGANEQFF
v_call: TRBV4-3
j_call: TRBJ2-1
clone_size: NA
d_call: NA

cdr3_nt: TGTGCCAGCAGCCCGGGCCGTCGCGAGCAGTACTTC
cdr3_aa: CASSPGRREQYF
v_call: TRBV7-9
j_call: TRBJ2-7
clone_size: once
d_call: NA

cdr3_nt: TGTGCCAGCAGCTTGGGACAGACCGGGGAGCTGTTTTTT
cdr3_aa: CASSLGQTGELFF
v_call: TRBV11-3
j_call: TRBJ2-2
clone_size: NA
d_call: TRBD1

cdr3_nt: TGTGCCAGCAGCTTAAGGCGCGACCTAGCGGGTTACAATGAGCAGTTCTTC
cdr3_aa: CASSLRRDLAGYNEQFF
v_call: TRBV7-8
j_call: TRBJ2-1
clone_size: NA
d_call: TRBD2

cdr3_nt: TGTGCCAGCAGTCGAACAGGGGGCTTGAACACTGAAGCTTTCTTT
cdr3_aa: CASSRTGGLNTEAFF
v_call: TRBV25-1
j_call: TRBJ1-1
clone_size: few
d_call: TRBD1

cdr3_nt: TGTGCCAGCAGTGAATCGCGACTAGCGGGGGCCGGCAATGAGCAGTTCTTC
cdr3_aa: CASSESRLAGAGNEQFF
v_call: TRBV25-1
j_call: TRBJ2-1
clone_size: few
d_call: TRBD2

cdr3_nt: TGTGCCAGCAGTCCCCCCGGGACTAGCTTAGGCAATGAGCAGTTCTTC
cdr3_aa: CASSPPGTSLGNEQFF
v_call: TRBV12-3/TRBV12-4
j_call: TRBJ2-1
clone_size: NA
d_call: TRBD2

cdr3_nt: TGTGCCACCAGCAGAGAGATAAGCGGGGAGCTGTTTTTT
cdr3_aa: CATSREISGELFF
v_call: TRBV15
j_call: TRBJ2-2
clone_size: NA
d_call: NA

cdr3_nt: TGTGCCAGTAGTATCGTACAGGGTACGTCTGAAGCTTTCTTT
cdr3_aa: CASSIVQGTSEAFF
v_call: TRBV19
j_call: TRBJ1-1
clone_size: few
d_call: NA

cdr3_nt: TGTGCCAGCAGCTTAGGGACAGACAACACTGAAGCTTTCTTT
cdr3_aa: CASSLGTDNTEAFF
v_call: TRBV11-2
j_call: TRBJ1-1
clone_size: few
d_call: NA

cdr3_nt: TGCAGTGCGCCATTAACCGGGACAGGGGGCGGAGTTGGGGCCAACGTCCTGACTTTC
cdr3_aa: CSAPLTGTGGGVGANVLTF
v_call: TRBV20-1
j_call: TRBJ2-6
clone_size: NA
d_call: TRBD1

cdr3_nt: TGTGCCAGCCCAACAGGGACGAACACTGAAGCTTTCTTT
cdr3_aa: CASPTGTNTEAFF
v_call: TRBV6-4
j_call: TRBJ1-1
clone_size: NA
d_call: NA

cdr3_nt: TGTGCCAGCAGTGAACTAGCGGGGGGCACAGATACGCAGTATTTT
cdr3_aa: CASSELAGGTDTQYF
v_call: TRBV2
j_call: TRBJ2-3
clone_size: few
d_call: TRBD2

cdr3_nt: TGTGCTAGTGGTTTTAGTACCCAGGGTGAAGCCAAAAACATTCAGTACTTC
cdr3_aa: CASGFSTQGEAKNIQYF
v_call: TRBV12-5
j_call: TRBJ2-4
clone_size: NA
d_call: NA

cdr3_nt: TGTGCCAGCACCCCCAGCTCCACGAACACCGGGGAGCTGTTTTTT
cdr3_aa: CASTPSSTNTGELFF
v_call: TRBV12-3/TRBV12-4
j_call: TRBJ2-2
clone_size: few
d_call: NA

cdr3_nt: TGTGCCAGCAGCCCCGGACAGGGTCGCAATCAGCCCCAGCATTTT
cdr3_aa: CASSPGQGRNQPQHF
v_call: TRBV5-6
j_call: TRBJ1-5
clone_size: few
d_call: TRBD1

cdr3_nt: TGTGCCAGCAGCTTGTGGGGGAGGCTTAATGAAAAACTGTTTTTT
cdr3_aa: CASSLWGRLNEKLFF
v_call: TRBV7-9
j_call: TRBJ1-4
clone_size: NA
d_call: NA

cdr3_nt: TGCGCCAGCAGCTACAGGGGTCGAGGCACTGAAGCTTTCTTT
cdr3_aa: CASSYRGRGTEAFF
v_call: TRBV5-1
j_call: TRBJ1-1
clone_size: NA
d_call: TRBD1

cdr3_nt: TGTGCCAGCAGCTCGGACAGGGGCACCTACGAGCAGTACTTC
cdr3_aa: CASSSDRGTYEQYF
v_call: TRBV7-2
j_call: TRBJ2-7
clone_size: many
d_call: TRBD1

cdr3_nt: TGTGCCAGCAGCCTCGGACAGGGGATAAGTCAGCCCCAGCATTTT
cdr3_aa: CASSLGQGISQPQHF
v_call: TRBV6-2/TRBV6-3
j_call: TRBJ1-5
clone_size: NA
d_call: TRBD1

cdr3_nt: TGCGCCAGCAGCCAACGGCTAGCGGGGGGTCGGACCTACAATGAGCAGTTCTTC
cdr3_aa: CASSQRLAGGRTYNEQFF
v_call: TRBV4-3
j_call: TRBJ2-1
clone_size: NA
d_call: TRBD2

cdr3_nt: TGTGCCAGCAGCCTCATCGGGGGCAGACAGGGAGACACTGAAGCTTTCTTT
cdr3_aa: CASSLIGGRQGDTEAFF
v_call: TRBV7-8
j_call: TRBJ1-1
clone_size: many
d_call: TRBD1

cdr3_nt: TGTGCCAGCAGCTTATTCACACAGGGGACTGAAGCTTTCTTT
cdr3_aa: CASSLFTQGTEAFF
v_call: TRBV7-9
j_call: TRBJ1-1
clone_size: NA
d_call: TRBD1

cdr3_nt: TGTGCCAGCAGCTTAGAAGACCAGCTAGTCTACGAGCAGTACTTC
cdr3_aa: CASSLEDQLVYEQYF
v_call: TRBV11-2
j_call: TRBJ2-7
clone_size: NA
d_call: NA

cdr3_nt: TGCGCCAGCAGCTTGGACCCGGAGAGCGAGCAGTACTTC
cdr3_aa: CASSLDPESEQYF
v_call: TRBV5-1
j_call: TRBJ2-7
clone_size: NA
d_call: NA